Listed below are T cell receptor beta chains from one sample, sequenced in a study of kidney transplant recipient with SARS-CoV-2 infection. TCRdb analysed the reads with MiXCR anew, one entry per CDR3 protein. The profile shows fewer than 250,000 distinct CDR3 sequences, more than 25% of them singletons. The material was a blood sample, obtained at baseline and on roughly day 120 from a kidney transplant recipient. These TCRs come from a male patient in his thirties who had COVID-19 and was a kidney transplant recipient. T cells may partly derive from the graft donor. The CDR3 runs from the conserved cysteine through the conserved F or W. The D gene is left open where the match is weak. A clone size is listed for some rows: how often the clone was seen (once, few, many), or a class if it is expanded.

v_call,clone_size,j_call,d_call,cdr3_nt,cdr3_aa
TRBV7-9,many,TRBJ1-2,-,TGTACCAGCAGCAACATCCCATACCATGGAAAGACCTATGGCTACACCTTC,CTSSNIPYHGKTYGYTF
TRBV5-1,many,TRBJ1-4,-,TGCGCCAGCAGCTTAGGAATTATAGATGAAAAACTGTTTTTT,CASSLGIIDEKLFF
TRBV19,many,TRBJ1-6,-,TGTGCCAGTAGTATGATCTTCTTAGGGCCTGGAGTCTCACCCCTCCACTTT,CASSMIFLGPGVSPLHF
TRBV7-9,many,TRBJ2-1,TRBD1,TGTGCCAGCATACATACCGGGACAGCTTACAATGAGCAGTTCTTC,CASIHTGTAYNEQFF
TRBV11-1,-,TRBJ1-2,-,TGTGCCAGCAGATCCATTGATAAGGCTGGAAAGACCTATGGCTACACCTTC,CASRSIDKAGKTYGYTF
TRBV12-3/TRBV12-4,-,TRBJ2-3,TRBD2,TGTGCCAGCAGTCTGTTAGCGGGACCTCCCACAGGTACGCAGTATTTT,CASSLLAGPPTGTQYF
TRBV6-4,many,TRBJ2-6,-,TGTGCCAGCAGGCGGGACGGAGGCTCTGGGGCCAACGTCCTGACTTTC,CASRRDGGSGANVLTF
TRBV20-1,-,TRBJ2-1,TRBD1,TGCAGTGCTAGAGGTCCAGGACAGGGACCCCTCAATGAGCAGTTCTTC,CSARGPGQGPLNEQFF
TRBV12-5,-,TRBJ1-4,TRBD1,TGTGCTAGTAGCCTCCTCCAGGGGGCTGACGAAAAACTGTTTTTT,CASSLLQGADEKLFF
TRBV6-5,-,TRBJ2-5,TRBD2,TGTGCCAGCAGCCGAAGGCCACCGGGACTAGCGGGAGAGCAAGAGACCCAGTACTTC,CASSRRPPGLAGEQETQYF
TRBV29-1,-,TRBJ1-4,TRBD1,TGCAGCGCCTCGGGACAGGGGGGCCTTGGTAATGAAAAACTGTTTTTT,CSASGQGGLGNEKLFF
TRBV5-6,many,TRBJ1-2,-,TGTGCCAGCAATAGGTGGGACTATGGCTACACCTTC,CASNRWDYGYTF
TRBV18,-,TRBJ2-1,TRBD2,TGTGCCAGCTCCGGACTAGCGAACGACAATGAGCAGTTCTTC,CASSGLANDNEQFF
TRBV12-2,many,TRBJ1-2,-,TGTGCAAGTCGCTTGTCAAGGACTCCACGAAAGACCTATGGCTACACCTTC,CASRLSRTPRKTYGYTF
TRBV21-1,many,TRBJ1-3,-,TGTGCCAGCAGCGGTGCGTTAGCTACAACACGCACGAAACACCAATATTTT,CASSGALATTRTKHQYF
TRBV13,many,TRBJ1-5,-,TGTGCCTATAGAAGTTCCGCCAGGGGAAAGGGCGATCAGCCCCAGCATTTT,CAYRSSARGKGDQPQHF
TRBV6-2/TRBV6-3,many,TRBJ1-2,-,TGTGCCAGCAGTATAGGTAACTGCATCGGAAAGACCTATGGCTACACCTTC,CASSIGNCIGKTYGYTF
TRBV7-5,many,TRBJ1-2,-,-,CISVPEDGHEVGKTYGYTF
TRBV7-7,many,TRBJ1-2,-,TGTGCCAGCAGCTGGGGTATTAAGTGCCGAAAGACCTATGGCTACACCTTC,CASSWGIKCRKTYGYTF
TRBV2,many,TRBJ2-5,-,TGTGCCAGCAGACCTGGGGGGACTCCGTGGTTC,CASRPGGTPWF
TRBV25-1,-,TRBJ2-3,-,TGTACCAGCAGTGAACGGCAGGGCACAGATACGCAGTATTTT,CTSSERQGTDTQYF
TRBV20-1,few,TRBJ2-1,TRBD2,TGCAGTGCTACACCAACTAGCGGGTATAACAATGAGCAGTTCTTC,CSATPTSGYNNEQFF
TRBV7-2,-,TRBJ2-7,TRBD2,TGTGCCAGCAGCACTGGACTAGCGGGTCGCTCCTACGAGCAGTACTTC,CASSTGLAGRSYEQYF
TRBV28,many,TRBJ2-7,-,TGTGCCAGCAGTTTACGGGCTGCCGAGCAGTACTTC,CASSLRAAEQYF
TRBV7-4,many,TRBJ1-2,-,TGTGCCAGCAGCCTGGCAGATTCAGCTCGAAAGACCTATGGCTACACCTTC,CASSLADSARKTYGYTF
TRBV12-3/TRBV12-4,many,TRBJ1-5,TRBD1,TGTGCCAGCAGTTTCCGACAGGGCGGCGATCAGCCCCAGCATTTT,CASSFRQGGDQPQHF
TRBV10-3,many,TRBJ1-2,TRBD1,TGTGCCATCGGCCGGGACAGGGGGCTTACTCACTATGGCTACACCTTC,CAIGRDRGLTHYGYTF
TRBV7-5,many,TRBJ1-2,-,-,CISVPEWRREVGKTYGYTF
TRBV5-4,many,TRBJ1-2,-,TGTGCCAGCAATATACACGTACCAGGAAAGACCTATGGCTACACCTTC,CASNIHVPGKTYGYTF
TRBV7-9,many,TRBJ2-1,-,TGTGCCAGCAGCTTGGGGCAGGGGAGTCTCAATGAGCAGTTCTTC,CASSLGQGSLNEQFF
TRBV7-2,many,TRBJ2-1,-,TGTGCCAGCAGCTTAGCTCAGGGGGGCTTTGATGAGCAGTTCTTC,CASSLAQGGFDEQFF
TRBV18,many,TRBJ1-1,-,TGTGCCAGCTCACGGCCACAGGGGAACACTGAAGCTTTCTTT,CASSRPQGNTEAFF